The 15 T cell receptor beta chains reported below all come from one sample, sequenced in a study of blood T cells in healthy people across ages. The authors ran a second PCR of roughly 6 to 12 cycles using a sample-barcoded 5' primer and a J-beta primer mix. TCRdb analysed the 5' RACE reads with MiXCR anew, one entry per CDR3 protein. The sample holds approximately 800,000 distinct CDR3 sequences, about 62% seen once. The sequenced material came from blood. These receptors all come from a man aged 25-40 years in good health.

CDR3: CASSYWDGGEKLFF. In nucleotides, the CDR3 is TGTGCCAGCAGTTACTGGGACGGAGGTGAAAAACTGTTTTTT. The rearrangement links TRBV6-6 to TRBJ1-4; the D gene is possibly TRBD1 (5 bases). Germline V gives CDR1 MNHNY, CDR2 SVGAGI (reference sequence). The CDR3 runs 14 residues. The V gene lost 1 base and the J gene lost 7 bases, with 10 bases spanning the gap.

The chain is built from TRBV27 and TRBJ1-2; possibly TRBD1 for D (6 bases). This CDR3 region has 14 residues. CDR1 and CDR2 (germline): MNHEY, SMNVEV (reference sequence). The V end was cut by 6 bases, the J end by 0 bases, with 11 bases between. The CDR3 DNA sequence: TGTGCCAGCAGCCCGGGACATACTAACTATGGCTACACCTTC. Protein: CASSPGHTNYGYTF.

The table lists this clonotype with a few counts. This sequence joins TRBV29-1 and TRBJ2-7; D unclear. The ends were cut back, 2 bases at V and 0 bases at J, with 5 bases in the middle. Germline values: CDR1 SQVTM, CDR2 ANQGSEA. CDR3 size: 12 residues. The CDR3 DNA sequence: TGCAGCGTTGAATCCCCCTCCTACGAGCAGTACTTC. Its protein product is CSVESPSYEQYF.

The chain recombines TRBV6-5 with TRBJ2-5; D is perhaps TRBD1 (6 bases). The CDR3 contains 15 residues. The ends were cut back, 0 bases at V and 1 base at J, with 9 bases in the middle. CDR1 is MNHEY and CDR2 is SVGAGI in the germline V gene. CDR3 sequence: CASSYSARGQETQYF. CDR3 sequence (DNA): TGTGCCAGCAGTTACTCGGCCAGGGGCCAAGAGACCCAGTACTTC.

With regard to this clonotype: A junction boundary mismatches the germline segment, possibly from a read error. This CDR3 is CASSADRENGYTF. DNA for the CDR3: TGCGCCAGCAGCGCCGACAGGGAGAATGGTTACACCTTC. This rearrangement joins TRBV5-1 to TRBJ1-2, with 7 bases matching TRBD1. The germline V gene has CDR1 SGHRS and CDR2 YFSETQ. The CDR3 is 13 residues long.

The chain uses TRBV15 and TRBJ1-2, with TRBD1 identical over 8 bases. Germline values: CDR1 LNHNV, CDR2 YYDKDF (reference sequence). CDR3 size: 14 residues. With 1 base clipped from V and 6 bases from J, the junction kept 4 bases outside the gene matches. The CDR3 region is CATSRAGQEDGYTF. CDR3 in DNA: TGTGCCACCAGCAGAGCGGGACAGGAGGATGGCTACACCTTC.

The chain recombines TRBV21-1 with TRBJ2-1; the tabulated D call, TRBD1, remains unverified against the DNA. TRBV21-1 is termed a pseudogene. The CDR3 has 14 residues. The CDR3, as DNA: TGTGCCAGCAGCAAAACCGGACGGAAAGGGGAGCAGTTCTTC. Its translation: CASSKTGRKGEQFF.

The chain links TRBV25-1 to TRBJ2-1, with TRBD2 matching over 12 bases. This CDR3 spans 18 amino acids. Germline CDR1 reads MGHDK; CDR2 reads SYGVNS. V lost 0 bases, J lost 2 bases, and 5 bases stayed unmatched. CDR3 bases: TGTGCCAGCAGTGAATATGGTTCTAGCGGGGGGGCCTACAATGAGCAGTTCTTC. Translated: CASSEYGSSGGAYNEQFF.

This clonotype appeared a few times. The CDR3 DNA reads TGCGCCAGCAGCCGAATATACGACGGGACCTACGAGCAGTACTTC. Translated, it gives CASSRIYDGTYEQYF. The rearrangement joins TRBV4-3 to TRBJ2-7; tentatively, D is TRBD2 (5 bases). The CDR3 runs 15 residues. The germline V and J ends were trimmed by 4 bases and 2 bases, with 15 bases remaining between them. The germline V gene encodes CDR1 LGHNA and CDR2 YSLEER.

The chain links TRBV3-1 to TRBJ2-5, with TRBD1 matching 10 bases. V was clipped by 7 bases and J by 5 bases; unmatched bases: 10. The CDR3 spans 15 residues. Germline CDR1 is LGHDT and CDR2 is YNNKEL (reference sequence). CDR3 DNA sequence: TGTGCCAGCACCCCCCGGGACAGGGGTAAGGAGACCCAGTACTTC. This translates into CASTPRDRGKETQYF.

This chain connects TRBV5-1 to TRBJ2-7; weak D call: TRBD1 (7 bases). With 1 base removed from V and 3 bases from J, the gap between germline ends came to 17 bases. CDR1 and CDR2 (germline): SGHRS, YFSETQ. The CDR3 consists of 16 residues. For the CDR3, the DNA is TGCGCCAGCAGCTTGCGGGCGGGACAGAGACGCTACGAGCAGTACTTC. It translates to CASSLRAGQRRYEQYF.

This chain links TRBV13 with TRBJ1-2; TRBD1 matches 7 bases. J was trimmed by 6 bases and V by 4 bases; bases with no gene match: 5. The CDR3 covers 13 residues. Germline assignment: CDR1 PRHDT and CDR2 FYEKMQ (reference sequence). The CDR3 spells CASSSYTGDGYTF. CDR3 nucleotides: TGTGCCAGCAGCTCGTATACAGGGGATGGCTACACCTTC.

This clonotype was observed a single time. V usage is TRBV5-1 and J usage is TRBJ2-5, with TRBD1 as a possible D gene (7 bases). The germline V and J ends were trimmed by 2 bases and 11 bases, with 22 bases remaining between them. From germline, CDR1 is SGHRS and CDR2 YFSETQ. The CDR3 length is 15 residues. In DNA, the CDR3 is TGCGCCAGCAGCTTTAGCCAGGGGGGAATCAATGAGCAGTACTTC. Residues: CASSFSQGGINEQYF.

V gene TRBV30 combines with J gene TRBJ2-1; 7 nucleotides agree with TRBD2. The CDR3 length is 14 residues. The V and J ends lost 7 bases and 0 bases, in that order; junction bases with no gene match: 6. Looked up from germline, CDR1 is GTSNPN and CDR2 is SVGIG (reference sequence). The CDR3 DNA is TGTGCCTCCGTGCGGGGGAGCTCCTACAATGAGCAGTTCTTC. This gives the protein CASVRGSSYNEQFF.

The V gene is TRBV4-2, the J gene TRBJ2-7; the D gene is possibly TRBD1 (6 bases). V lost 1 base and J lost 2, with 9 bases in between. Per germline, CDR1 LGHNA and CDR2 YNFKEQ. This CDR3 is built from 14 residues. The CDR3 DNA sequence: TGTGCCAGCAGCCAAGGGACAGCCGCCTACGAGCAGTACTTC. Its translation is CASSQGTAAYEQYF.